This is a list of T cell receptor beta chains from one sample in a study of CD8+CD57+ T cells in acquired aplastic anemia. TCRdb reanalysed the reads using MiXCR and keeps one entry per CDR3 protein. This table holds about half a million distinct CDR3 sequences, more than 25% found once. The source material was sorted CD4+, CD8+, or CD8+CD57+ T cells (not recorded which) from PBMCs. The origin of the receptors is a human donor with aplastic anemia. Both conserved end residues are part of each CDR3. A D gene is named only where the DNA matches it firmly. Size is omitted from some rows. Given values are once, few, many or a class for expanded clones.

TRBV25-1,-,-,TRBJ1-1,TGTGCCAGCAGCCAAGTGGTTGGAAGCACTGAAGCTTTCTTT,CASSQVVGSTEAFF
TRBV2,-,-,TRBJ1-2,TGTGCCAGCAAGGGTGGAGCGGGGGGGCGCGACTACACCTTC,CASKGGAGGRDYTF
TRBV5-6,-,few,TRBJ1-2,TGTGCCAGCAGCATCCAGGGTTCGGCTGGCTACACCTTC,CASSIQGSAGYTF
TRBV20-1,-,once,TRBJ1-1,TGCAGTGCTAGCCTCGGGACGGCCAGCACGGGAGCTTTCTTT,CSASLGTASTGAFF
TRBV2,-,few,TRBJ1-6,TGTGCCAGCAGTGAAGAAGTACCCCTCCACTTT,CASSEEVPLHF
TRBV20-1,TRBD1,-,TRBJ1-1,TGCAGTGCTGGGGACAGGACAGTGAACACTGAAGCTTTCTTT,CSAGDRTVNTEAFF
TRBV7-2,TRBD1,once,TRBJ2-7,TGTGCCAGCAGCCAAGCAAGGGACAGCGCTCACGAGCAGTACTTC,CASSQARDSAHEQYF
TRBV29-1,-,-,TRBJ2-3,TGCAGCGTTGATGGGGTCCTCGGGGATACGCAGTATTTT,CSVDGVLGDTQYF
TRBV15,-,-,TRBJ2-7,TGTGCCACCAGCAGAGATTTTTACTACGAGCAGTACTTC,CATSRDFYYEQYF
TRBV19,-,many,TRBJ1-1,TGTGCCAGTGGTTCGACGGAGAACACTGAAGCTTTCTTT,CASGSTENTEAFF
TRBV6-1,-,few,TRBJ1-6,TGTGCCAGCAGTGATAATCGGGGGGATTCACCCCTCCACTTT,CASSDNRGDSPLHF
TRBV19,TRBD1,-,TRBJ1-1,TGTGCCAGTAGACCCGGGACAGCCGCTCTGAACACTGAAGCTTTCTTT,CASRPGTAALNTEAFF
TRBV19,-,many,TRBJ1-1,TGTGCCAGTAGCCTGGGGAGGTTCACTGAAGCTTTCTTT,CASSLGRFTEAFF
TRBV20-1,TRBD2,-,TRBJ2-5,TGCAGTGCTACCCTAGCGGGGAGATCTCAGGAGACCCAGTACTTC,CSATLAGRSQETQYF
TRBV12-3/TRBV12-4,-,few,TRBJ1-6,TGTGCCAGCAGTTTTCGCCCTATCGCCCTACAGAATAATTCACCCCTCCACTTT,CASSFRPIALQNNSPLHF
TRBV7-9,TRBD1,-,TRBJ1-2,TGTGCCAGCAGCACCGGGACAGGGACGGGTGGCTACACCTTC,CASSTGTGTGGYTF
TRBV5-1,TRBD2,-,TRBJ2-1,TGCGCCAGCAGCCTGGGACTAGCGGGAGGAGAGCAGTTCTTC,CASSLGLAGGEQFF
TRBV15,TRBD1,many,TRBJ2-7,TGTGCCACCAGCCGGACAGGGTACGAGCAGTACTTC,CATSRTGYEQYF
TRBV10-3,-,many,TRBJ2-5,TGTGCCATCAGGCTCGGTGGCGGGGGACAGCAAGAGACCCAGTACTTC,CAIRLGGGGQQETQYF
TRBV9,TRBD1,many,TRBJ1-1,TGTGCCAGCCGCGGACAGGGGAACACTGAAGCTTTCTTT,CASRGQGNTEAFF
TRBV7-9,-,-,TRBJ1-3,TGTGCCAGCAGCCACCATGAACAGGGCTCAGGAAACACCATATATTTT,CASSHHEQGSGNTIYF
TRBV7-2,-,-,TRBJ1-4,TGTGCCAGCGGAGGACGGGTTCGCGAAAAACTGTTTTTT,CASGGRVREKLFF